This entry lists 16 T cell receptor beta chains sequenced from one sample in a study of OX40 agonist ivuxolimab in advanced cancers. This table comes from immunoSEQ multiplex PCR, and its TCRdb copy is limited to in-frame clones, with some not included. Counted here are tens of thousands of clones, approximately 90% occurring once; the ten biggest clones make up 10% to 15%. Sequencing used CD4+ or CD8+ T cells sorted from blood, obtained in a trial of the OX40 agonist ivuxolimab. The receptors come from an adult with an advanced solid tumor such as melanoma, head and neck, liver or kidney cancer.

The rearrangement joins TRBV14 to TRBJ2-1, with a tentative D call TRBD1 (5 bases). CDR3 length: 13 amino acids. The V end lost 4 bases, the J end lost 9 bases, and 13 bases lay between the germline ends. Germline loops: CDR1 SGHDN, CDR2 FVKESK. CDR3 bases: TGTGCCAGCAGCCCGCCCCAGGGTGGTGAGCAGTTCTTC. Residues: CASSPPQGGEQFF.

The genes are TRBV9 and TRBJ2-1, with 7 bases aligning to TRBD2. Per the germline V gene, CDR1 is SGDLS and CDR2 is YYNGEE. This CDR3 comprises 18 residues. Losses at the gene ends were 0 bases for V and 0 bases for J; bases not matched to a gene: 9. CDR3 coding DNA: TGTGCCAGCAGCGTAGGGCGCCCTAGCGGAAGCTCCTACAATGAGCAGTTCTTC. Translated: CASSVGRPSGSSYNEQFF.

The genes are TRBV9 and TRBJ2-7; a possible D gene is TRBD2 (5 bases). CDR3 length: 14 amino acids. Germline V gene lookup returns CDR1 SGDLS and CDR2 YYNGEE. Trimming cost V 3 bases and J 5 bases, with 15 bases left between them. The CDR3 protein is CASSAQGGEDEQYF. The CDR3 bases are TGTGCCAGCAGCGCACAAGGAGGAGAGGACGAGCAGTACTTC.

Regarding this clone: At one end the junction does not follow the germline gene, possibly because of a read error. The chain has TRBV13 and TRBJ2-1; 12 nucleotides line up with TRBD1. CDR1 is PRHDT and CDR2 is FYEKMQ in the germline V gene (reference sequence). The CDR3 loop spans 15 amino acids. In DNA, the CDR3 is TGTGCCAGCAGCGCGACCGGGACAGGGGGCAGGGTGATAATCTTC. Encoded protein: CASSATGTGGRVIIF.

This sequence joins TRBV7-3 and TRBJ2-7, with D unclear. This CDR3 region has 12 residues. V lost 1 base and J lost 5, with 6 bases in between. Germline values: CDR1 SGHTA, CDR2 FQGTGA. CDR3 amino acids: CASSLRSDEQYF. CDR3 in DNA: TGTGCCAGCAGCTTAAGGAGCGACGAGCAGTACTTC.

The V gene is TRBV7-7, the J gene TRBJ2-7, with 9 bases fitting TRBD2. The CDR3 is made up of 15 amino acids. Trimming took 2 bases from V and 5 from J; bases not matched to a gene: 7. The V gene's germline CDR1 is SSHAT and CDR2 FNYEAQ (reference sequence). The DNA for the CDR3 is TGTGCCAGCAGCTTATCTAGCGGGATCGGCCACGAGCAGTACTTC. Its translation is CASSLSSGIGHEQYF.

The chain joins TRBV7-2 to TRBJ2-5; TRBD1 matches 9 bases. This CDR3 is 18 amino acids long. V shed 5 bases, J shed 0 bases, and the junction held 13 bases outside the gene matches. The germline V gene has CDR1 SGHTA and CDR2 FQGNSA. The CDR3 protein is CASSASRDREGYQETQYF. CDR3 sequence (DNA): TGTGCCAGCAGCGCGTCCCGGGACAGGGAGGGTTACCAAGAGACCCAGTACTTC.

This chain uses TRBV6-5 with TRBJ1-1, with D possibly TRBD1 on 6 matching bases. This CDR3 region has 16 residues. CDR1 and CDR2 from the germline V gene are MNHEY and SVGAGI. Trimming took off 0 bases at V and 5 bases at J, with 16 bases between the two ends. CDR3 loop: CASSYSWGLKETEAFF. In DNA, the CDR3 is TGTGCCAGCAGTTACTCCTGGGGGCTCAAGGAAACTGAAGCTTTCTTT.

This chain connects TRBV19 to TRBJ1-1; D unresolved. Looked up from germline, CDR1 is LNHDA and CDR2 is SQIVND (reference sequence). The CDR3 is 14 residues long. Trimming pared 6 bases from V and 0 bases from J, leaving 11 bases between. CDR3 coding DNA: TGTGCCAGTAGCACAGCCACGGTGAACACTGAAGCTTTCTTT. It encodes CASSTATVNTEAFF.

The gene calls are TRBV28 and TRBJ2-3, with 7 bases that match TRBD2. CDR1 is MDHEN, CDR2 SYDVKM, per germline. Trimming took 8 bases from V and 2 from J; bases not matched to a gene: 13. The CDR3 totals 16 residues. CDR3 sequence (DNA): TGTGCCAGCGCCCCCTTGGGGAGGGACCCCACAGATACGCAGTATTTT. Translation: CASAPLGRDPTDTQYF. The variable domain in full, completed from reference TRBV28 and TRBJ2-3, reads DVKVTQSSRYLVKRTGEKVFLECVQDMDHENMFWYRQDPGLGLRLIYFSYDVKMKEKGDIPEGYSVSREKKERFSLILESASTNQTSMYLCASAPLGRDPTDTQYFGPGTRLTVL.

The J gene is TRBJ2-1, the V gene TRBV9, with unresolved D. Germline lookup yields CDR1 SGDLS and CDR2 YYNGEE. The CDR3 sequence is 13 residues long. V gave up 1 base and J gave up 6 bases, with 8 bases separating them. Here the CDR3 DNA reads TGTGCCAGCAGCGTACCGAATGGCAATGAGCAGTTCTTC. This gives the protein CASSVPNGNEQFF.

The V call is TRBV28, the J call TRBJ2-2, with TRBD2 matching 14 bases. The CDR3 sequence is 21 residues long. Germline lookup yields CDR1 MDHEN and CDR2 SYDVKM. The trim removed 3 bases at V and 6 bases at J, leaving 18 bases unmatched. The chain's CDR3 is CASSFGPLNRGTSGSPGELFF. CDR3 in DNA: TGTGCCAGCAGTTTCGGCCCCCTCAACAGGGGGACTAGCGGGAGCCCCGGGGAGCTGTTTTTT. Full variable domain (outside the CDR3, taken from reference TRBV28 and TRBJ2-2): DVKVTQSSRYLVKRTGEKVFLECVQDMDHENMFWYRQDPGLGLRLIYFSYDVKMKEKGDIPEGYSVSREKKERFSLILESASTNQTSMYLCASSFGPLNRGTSGSPGELFFGEGSRLTVL.

There are a few counts of this clone. The V call is TRBV2, the J call TRBJ1-5; no definite D call. Germline loops: CDR1 SNHLY, CDR2 FYNNEI. There are 16 residues in the CDR3. Trimming removed 7 bases at V and 0 bases at J, with 16 bases between. The DNA for the CDR3 is TGTGCCAGCACTCCCTGGAGAACTAATAGCAATCAGCCCCAGCATTTT. It codes for CASTPWRTNSNQPQHF.

The V gene is TRBV6-5, the J gene TRBJ2-5; TRBD2 matches at 8 bases. TRBJ2-7 matches the DNA end more closely, so the J call is doubtful. CDR1 is MNHEY and CDR2 is SVGAGI in the germline V gene. CDR3 length equals 14 residues. The CDR3 DNA reads as TGTGCCAGCAGTTATAGCGGGAAAAATTACGAGCAGTACTTC. Translating it yields CASSYSGKNYEQYF.

The gene calls are TRBV27 and TRBJ1-5, with D unclear. V lost 4 bases, J lost 9 bases, and 13 bases lay in between. The CDR3 contains 13 residues. Germline CDR1 is MNHEY and CDR2 is SMNVEV (reference sequence). The CDR3 region is CASSWRVGRPQHF. The CDR3 coding sequence is TGTGCCAGCAGTTGGAGGGTCGGGAGGCCCCAGCATTTT.

The chain links TRBV7-4 to TRBJ2-7; TRBD1 aligns across 10 bases. CDR1 SGHVT and CDR2 SQSDAQ come from the germline V gene. After removal of 5 bases from V and 6 bases from J, the junction contained 7 bases not matched to a gene. This CDR3 has 14 residues. The chain's CDR3 is CASSNPGQGGEQYF. CDR3 coding DNA: TGTGCCAGCAGCAACCCCGGACAGGGGGGCGAGCAGTACTTC. The full variable domain, its missing parts supplied by reference TRBV7-4 and TRBJ2-7, is GAGVSQSPRYKVAKRGRDVALRCDSISGHVTLYWYRQTLGQGSEVLTYSQSDAQRDKSGRPSGRFSAERPERSVSTLKIQRTEQGDSAVYLCASSNPGQGGEQYFGPGTRLTVT.